One sample yielded the 2 T cell receptor beta chains listed below, sequenced in a study of CD8+ T cells in alopecia areata. Following extraction, RNA underwent reverse transcription to cDNA, which served as the sequencing template. This table comes from immunoSEQ multiplex PCR, and its TCRdb copy is limited to in-frame clones, with some not included. The sample shows 200,000 or so clones, roughly 64% of them seen only once. Treatment: oral pan-JAK inhibitor, 5-10 mg twice daily. The material was CD4+ T cells sorted from blood, obtained at week 24, from a patient treated with tofacitinib. The receptor source for this set is a human donor with alopecia areata.

The V and J genes are TRBV19 and TRBJ1-5; D might be TRBD1 (5 bases). The germline V and J ends were trimmed by 5 bases and 0 bases, with 14 bases remaining between them. This CDR3 is 16 amino acids long. Looked up from germline, CDR1 is LNHDA and CDR2 is SQIVND (reference sequence). The CDR3 loop reads CASSPRGWGSNQPQHF. The DNA for the CDR3 is TGTGCCAGTAGTCCGCGGGGGTGGGGTAGCAATCAGCCCCAGCATTTT.

This clone was seen a single time. The chain is built from TRBV6-5 and TRBJ2-5; TRBD2 matches at 10 bases. CDR3 length equals 15 residues. Losses at the gene ends were 4 bases for V and 4 bases for J; bases not matched to a gene: 6. Germline V gene lookup returns CDR1 MNHEY and CDR2 SVGAGI. CDR3 sequence (DNA): TGTGCCAGCAGTTCAAGCGGGGGGGCGGGAGAGACCCAGTACTTC. It specifies CASSSSGGAGETQYF.